The 7 T cell receptor beta chains below were found in one sample sequenced in a study of control samples from healthy donors and cancer patients. The method was immunoSEQ multiplex PCR; TCRdb's version includes in-frame clones alone and lacks a portion of them. The table includes over 85,000 clones, 65% to 85% detected once. The sample taken for sequencing was PBMCs. The source is a man aged 70-80 years with lung cancer.

The chain links TRBV2 to TRBJ2-2; no firm D call. The CDR3 runs 13 residues. Germline V gene lookup returns CDR1 SNHLY and CDR2 FYNNEI. Trimming cost V 3 bases and J 5 bases, with 7 bases left between them. CDR3: CASSEVVTGELFF. CDR3 DNA: TGTGCCAGCAGTGAGGTTGTGACCGGGGAGCTGTTTTTT.

The CDR3 DNA reads TGTGCCAGTAGTATTTCCAGAGGCGGAGAGACCCAGTACTTC. It specifies CASSISRGGETQYF. This sequence joins TRBV19 and TRBJ2-5, with D unclear. The germline CDR1 and CDR2 sequences are LNHDA and SQIVND (reference sequence). The CDR3 is 14 residues long. V was cut by 3 bases and J by 4 bases, with 12 bases left in between.

This clone was recorded once. The gene calls are TRBV6-6 and TRBJ2-1; 12 nucleotides align to TRBD2. V was pared by 4 bases and J by 6 bases, with 7 bases of the junction left unmatched. The germline V gene has CDR1 MNHNY and CDR2 SVGAGI (reference sequence). The CDR3 consists of 16 residues. The CDR3 coding sequence is TGTGCCAGCAGTTCAACTAGCGGGGGGCGGCCCAATGAGCAGTTCTTC. It is translated as CASSSTSGGRPNEQFF.

V is TRBV30 and J is TRBJ2-7, with D perhaps assigned TRBD1 or TRBD2 (6 bases each). Looked up from germline, CDR1 is GTSNPN and CDR2 is SVGIG (reference sequence). V was shortened by 0 bases and J by 4 bases, with 16 bases between the two germline ends. CDR3 length: 15 residues. The CDR3 spells CAWSVPGAANYEQYF. In DNA form, the CDR3 reads TGTGCCTGGAGTGTACCGGGGGCCGCAAATTACGAGCAGTACTTC.

The J gene is TRBJ1-1, the V gene TRBV14; no reliable D call. CDR3 length equals 13 residues. The V end lost 2 bases, the J end lost 1 base, and 5 bases lay between the germline ends. Germline loops: CDR1 SGHDN, CDR2 FVKESK. The CDR3 spells CASSQFRNTEAFF. In DNA form, the CDR3 reads TGTGCCAGCAGCCAATTCCGGAACACTGAAGCTTTCTTT.

This clone was observed once. The rearrangement joins TRBV5-4 to TRBJ1-2, with 7 bases aligning to TRBD1. The CDR3 length is 15 residues. CDR1 SGHNT and CDR2 YYREEE come from the germline V gene (reference sequence). Germline trimming cut 3 bases from V and 2 bases from J; bases unmatched to any gene: 7. The CDR3 region is CASSSSDRANYGYTF. In nucleotides, the CDR3 is TGTGCCAGCAGCTCCTCCGACAGGGCCAACTATGGCTACACCTTC.

This chain joins TRBV5-1 and TRBJ2-3, with 9 positions matching TRBD2. Per germline, CDR1 SGHRS and CDR2 YFSETQ. The CDR3 has 13 residues. Trimming cost V 9 bases and J 2 bases; bases outside gene matches: 4. CDR3 sequence: CATRTSVTDTQYF. Here the CDR3 DNA reads TGCGCCACCCGGACTAGCGTCACAGATACGCAGTATTTT.